The source of this TCR beta chain is a study of shared clonotypes between healthy human individuals. General study points: Generally, naive subsets came out with larger estimated richness than memory subsets. Non-shared clonotypes had lower generation probabilities than those shared by all four donors.

A CD45RA-negative memory subset and a CD45RA+ naive subset were separated from the CD4+ cells. Authors' processing steps: ImmunoSEQ output lacked quality scores and full-length reads, limiting matched filtering. Clones were sequenced by immunoSEQ multiplex PCR, and TCRdb holds only the in-frame ones, with some missing. D and trimming were read from the DNA, whereas the V and J calls and clone size are those reported in that table. The sample lists 2 million to 2.5 million clones; nearly 97% were seen once. Regarding this clone: The antigen is unknown.

The CDR3 covers 17 residues. Trimming stripped 3 bases from V and 0 bases from J, with 17 bases between. CDR1 and CDR2 (germline): KGHSH, LQKENI. The V gene is TRBV18, the J gene TRBJ1-1; perhaps TRBD1 as D (5 bases). Sequenced material: naive CD4+ T cells sorted from blood. The sample's subset: CD45RA+ positively selected. This sequence was found in a man younger than 35 in good health. The CDR3 nucleotides are TGTGCCAGCTCACCCTCACCATTACAGGTATTGAACACTGAAGCTTTCTTT. As protein: CASSPSPLQVLNTEAFF.